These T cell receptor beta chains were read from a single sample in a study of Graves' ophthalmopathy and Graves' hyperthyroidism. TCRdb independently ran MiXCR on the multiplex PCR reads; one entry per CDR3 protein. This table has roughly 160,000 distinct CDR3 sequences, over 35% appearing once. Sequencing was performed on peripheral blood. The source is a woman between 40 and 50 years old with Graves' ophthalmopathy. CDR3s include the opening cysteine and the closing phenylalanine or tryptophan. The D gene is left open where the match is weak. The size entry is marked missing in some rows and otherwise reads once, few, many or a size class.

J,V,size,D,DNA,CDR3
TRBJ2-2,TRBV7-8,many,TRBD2,TGTGCCAGCAGCCCCTTGGGGGCTAGCGGGGGGTCGAACACCGGGGAGCTGTTTTTT,CASSPLGASGGSNTGELFF
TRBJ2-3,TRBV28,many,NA,TGTGCCAGCAGTTTCCCCGGATTCGGAGCAGATACGCAGTATTTT,CASSFPGFGADTQYF
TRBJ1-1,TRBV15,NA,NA,TGTGCCACGTCCGACGGGATGATCATGAACACTGAAGCTTTCTTT,CATSDGMIMNTEAFF
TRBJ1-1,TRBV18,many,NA,TGTGCCAGCACGTCAGGAACTCTGTGGGATGGAGGCACTGAAGCTTTCTTT,CASTSGTLWDGGTEAFF
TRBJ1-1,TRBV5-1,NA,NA,TGCGCCAGCAGCCCCGGGACCGGAGGGCCGCGACAAGCTTTCTTT,CASSPGTGGPRQAFF
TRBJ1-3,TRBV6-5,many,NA,TGTGCCAGCAGTTACTCAGGGGACCTCTCTGGAAACACCATATATTTT,CASSYSGDLSGNTIYF
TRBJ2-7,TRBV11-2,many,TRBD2,TGTGCCAGCAGCCCTAGCAGCGGGGCGGCGTACGAGCAGTACTTC,CASSPSSGAAYEQYF
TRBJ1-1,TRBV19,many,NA,TGTGCCAGTAGTATAGACCTCGGGGGACTTGGCACTGAAGCTTTCTTT,CASSIDLGGLGTEAFF
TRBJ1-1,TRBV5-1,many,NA,TGCGCCAGCAGCTACGGGACGGATGGACCAGCTTTCTTT,CASSYGTDGPAFF
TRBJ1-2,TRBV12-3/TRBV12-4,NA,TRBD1,TGTGCCAGCAGTTTAGCGGGACAGGACAACTATGGCTACACCTTC,CASSLAGQDNYGYTF
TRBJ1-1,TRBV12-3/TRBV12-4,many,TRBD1,TGTGCCAGCAGTCCCCGGACAGGGTTTGGGTTGAACACTGAAGCTTTCTTT,CASSPRTGFGLNTEAFF
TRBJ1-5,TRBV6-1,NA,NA,TGTGCCAGCAGTGATACCCTCCTATCAGCGTTCCAGCATTTT,CASSDTLLSAFQHF
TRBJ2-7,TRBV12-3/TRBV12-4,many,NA,TGTGCCAGCAGTTTGTGGGCCTCCTACGAGCAGTACTTC,CASSLWASYEQYF
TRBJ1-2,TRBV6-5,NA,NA,TGTGCCAGCAGTTTAAACTCGGGTGGAACGGTCTATGGCTACACCTTC,CASSLNSGGTVYGYTF
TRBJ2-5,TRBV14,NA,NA,TGTGCCAGCAGTTACGAACTAGGGTCCGGCGAAGAGACCCAGTACTTC,CASSYELGSGEETQYF
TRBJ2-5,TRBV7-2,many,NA,TGTGCCAGCAGCTTAGCGAGCGGGACCCAGTACTTC,CASSLASGTQYF
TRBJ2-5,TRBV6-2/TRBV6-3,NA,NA,TGTGCCAGCAGCTTAGAGACCTCCCCAAGGGAGACCCAGTACTTC,CASSLETSPRETQYF
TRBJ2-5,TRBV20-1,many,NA,TGCAGTGCTAGAGTTTCTCTGGAGACCCAGTACTTC,CSARVSLETQYF
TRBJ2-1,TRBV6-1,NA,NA,TGTGCCAGCAACTCCTACAATGAGCAGTTCTTC,CASNSYNEQFF
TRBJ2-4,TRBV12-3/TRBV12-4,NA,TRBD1,TGTGCCAGCAGTCCACCGGGACAGAGAGAGTACATTCAGTACTTC,CASSPPGQREYIQYF
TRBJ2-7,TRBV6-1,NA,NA,TGTGCCAGCAAGTCTGACGAGCAGTACTTC,CASKSDEQYF
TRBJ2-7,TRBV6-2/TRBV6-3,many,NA,TGTGCCAGCAGTCAGCCGGACCCGCCCCACGAGCAGTACTTC,CASSQPDPPHEQYF
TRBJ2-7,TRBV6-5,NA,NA,TGTGCCAGCAGTTACGGATTGGGGGCGCCCAGCTACGAGCAGTACTTC,CASSYGLGAPSYEQYF
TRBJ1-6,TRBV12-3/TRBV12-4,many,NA,TGTGCCAGCAGAAAGACCGTGGGTAATTCACCCCTCCACTTT,CASRKTVGNSPLHF
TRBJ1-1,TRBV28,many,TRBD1,TGTGCCGTCACACTGGGACAGGAGAACACTGAAGCTTTCTTT,CAVTLGQENTEAFF
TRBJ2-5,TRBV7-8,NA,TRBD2,TGTGCCAGCAGCTACGACCCCGGGACTAGCGGGATTGAGACCCAGTACTTC,CASSYDPGTSGIETQYF
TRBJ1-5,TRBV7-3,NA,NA,TGTGCCAGCAGCTTAACCGATCCCTGGGATCAGCCCCAGCATTTT,CASSLTDPWDQPQHF
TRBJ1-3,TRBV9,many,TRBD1,TGTGCCAGCAGCTTACAGGGGTTGAGTGGAAACACCATATATTTT,CASSLQGLSGNTIYF
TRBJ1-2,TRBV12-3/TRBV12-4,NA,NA,TGTGCCAGCAGTTATACAGGTCATCCGAGGTCGTCCTATGGCTACACCTTC,CASSYTGHPRSSYGYTF